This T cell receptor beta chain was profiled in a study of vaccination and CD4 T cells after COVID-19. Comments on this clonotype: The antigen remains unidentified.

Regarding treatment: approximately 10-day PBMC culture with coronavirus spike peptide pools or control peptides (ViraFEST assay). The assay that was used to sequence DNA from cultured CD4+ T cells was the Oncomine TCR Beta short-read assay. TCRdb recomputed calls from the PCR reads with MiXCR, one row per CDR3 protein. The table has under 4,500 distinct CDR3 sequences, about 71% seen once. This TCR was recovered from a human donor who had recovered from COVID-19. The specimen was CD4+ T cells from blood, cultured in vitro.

Here the CDR3 reads CASSGPGDIQYF. DNA of the CDR3: TGTGCCAGTAGTGGCCCGGGGGACATTCAGTACTTC. J is TRBJ2-4 and V is TRBV19, with D perhaps TRBD2 (6 bases). The V gene lost 5 bases and the J gene lost 8 bases, with 10 bases spanning the gap. Germline-derived CDR1 and CDR2 are LNHDA and SQIVND (reference sequence). The CDR3 runs to 12 residues.